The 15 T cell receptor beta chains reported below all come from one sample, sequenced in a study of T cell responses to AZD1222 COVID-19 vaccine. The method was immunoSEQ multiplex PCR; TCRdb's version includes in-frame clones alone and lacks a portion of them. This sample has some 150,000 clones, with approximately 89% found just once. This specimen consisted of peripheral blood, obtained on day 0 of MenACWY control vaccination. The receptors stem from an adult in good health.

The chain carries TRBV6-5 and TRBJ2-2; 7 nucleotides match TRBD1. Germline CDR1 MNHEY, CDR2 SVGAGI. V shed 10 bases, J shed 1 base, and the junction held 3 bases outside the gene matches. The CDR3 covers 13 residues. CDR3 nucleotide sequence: TGTGCCACCTGGGACAGGAACACCGGGGAGCTGTTTTTT. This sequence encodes CATWDRNTGELFF.

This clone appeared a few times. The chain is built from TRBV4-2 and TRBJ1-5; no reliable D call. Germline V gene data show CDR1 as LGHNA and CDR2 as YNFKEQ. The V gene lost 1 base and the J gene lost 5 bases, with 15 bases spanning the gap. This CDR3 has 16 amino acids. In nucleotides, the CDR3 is TGTGCCAGCAGCCAAGTGGGTTTAGAGGCTTATCAGCCCCAGCATTTT. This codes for CASSQVGLEAYQPQHF.

CDR3 coding DNA: TGTGCCAGCAGCTCACCCAACAGGGGGCAACGGAACACCATATATTTT. Translating gives CASSSPNRGQRNTIYF. The rearrangement joins TRBV5-4 to TRBJ1-3, with 9 bases matching TRBD1. CDR1 and CDR2 from the germline V gene are SGHNT and YYREEE (reference sequence). J lost 7 bases, V lost 3 bases, and 11 bases had no gene match. The CDR3 covers 16 residues.

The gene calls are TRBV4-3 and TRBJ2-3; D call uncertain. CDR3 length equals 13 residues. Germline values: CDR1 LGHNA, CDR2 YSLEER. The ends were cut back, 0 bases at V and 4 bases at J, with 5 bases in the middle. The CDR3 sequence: CASSQDHPDTQYF. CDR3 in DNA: TGCGCCAGCAGCCAAGATCACCCAGATACGCAGTATTTT.

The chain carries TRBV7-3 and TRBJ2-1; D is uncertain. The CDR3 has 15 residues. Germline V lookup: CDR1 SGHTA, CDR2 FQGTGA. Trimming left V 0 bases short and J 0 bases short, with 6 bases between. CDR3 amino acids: CASSLTTSSYNEQFF. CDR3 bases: TGTGCCAGCAGCTTAACTACCAGCTCCTACAATGAGCAGTTCTTC.

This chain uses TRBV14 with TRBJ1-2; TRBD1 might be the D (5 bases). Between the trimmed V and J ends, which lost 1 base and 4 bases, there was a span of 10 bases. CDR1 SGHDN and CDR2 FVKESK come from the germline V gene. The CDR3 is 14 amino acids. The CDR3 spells CASSQAGHSYGYTF. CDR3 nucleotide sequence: TGTGCCAGCAGCCAAGCAGGGCATAGCTATGGCTACACCTTC.

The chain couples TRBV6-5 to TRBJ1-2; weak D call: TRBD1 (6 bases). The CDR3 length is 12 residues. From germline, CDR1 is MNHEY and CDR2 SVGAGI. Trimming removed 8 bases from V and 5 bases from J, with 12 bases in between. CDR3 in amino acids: CASAIGGYGYTF. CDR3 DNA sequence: TGTGCCAGCGCGATAGGGGGGTATGGCTACACCTTC.

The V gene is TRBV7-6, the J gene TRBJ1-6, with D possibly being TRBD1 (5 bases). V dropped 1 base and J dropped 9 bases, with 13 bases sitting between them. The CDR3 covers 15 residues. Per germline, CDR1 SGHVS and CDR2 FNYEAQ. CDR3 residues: CASSLEQGRISPLHF. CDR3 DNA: TGTGCCAGCAGCTTAGAGCAGGGCCGGATTTCACCCCTCCACTTT.

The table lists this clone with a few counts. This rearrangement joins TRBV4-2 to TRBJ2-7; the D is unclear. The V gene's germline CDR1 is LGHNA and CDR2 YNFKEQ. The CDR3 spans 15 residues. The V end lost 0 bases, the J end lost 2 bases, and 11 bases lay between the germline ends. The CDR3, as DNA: TGTGCCAGCAGCCAAGATTTACGGAGAACCTACGAGCAGTACTTC. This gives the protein CASSQDLRRTYEQYF.

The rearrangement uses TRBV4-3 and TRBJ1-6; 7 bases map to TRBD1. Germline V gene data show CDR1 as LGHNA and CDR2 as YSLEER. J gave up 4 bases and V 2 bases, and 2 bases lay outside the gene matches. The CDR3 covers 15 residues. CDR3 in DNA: TGCGCCAGCAGCCAACTGACAGGGTATAATTCACCCCTCCACTTT. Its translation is CASSQLTGYNSPLHF.

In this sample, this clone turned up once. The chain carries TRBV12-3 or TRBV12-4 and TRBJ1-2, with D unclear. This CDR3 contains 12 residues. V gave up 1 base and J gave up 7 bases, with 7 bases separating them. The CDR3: CASSLEGFGYTF. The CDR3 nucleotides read TGTGCCAGCAGTTTAGAAGGGTTTGGCTACACCTTC.

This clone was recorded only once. CDR3 nucleotides: TGTGCCAGCTCAGCGGGACAGGGGGGCACTGAAGCTTTCTTT. Protein: CASSAGQGGTEAFF. The V and J genes are TRBV18 and TRBJ1-1; 11 nucleotides agree with TRBD1. Per the germline V gene, CDR1 is KGHSH and CDR2 is LQKENI. V gave up 5 bases and J gave up 4 bases; unmatched junction bases: 3. The CDR3 consists of 14 residues.

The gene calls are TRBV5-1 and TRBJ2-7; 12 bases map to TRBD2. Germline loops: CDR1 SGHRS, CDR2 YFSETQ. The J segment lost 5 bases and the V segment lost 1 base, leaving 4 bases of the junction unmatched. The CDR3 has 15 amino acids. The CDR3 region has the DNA TGCGCCAGCAGCTTGTGGCTAGCGGGGGGGGACGAGCAGTACTTC. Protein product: CASSLWLAGGDEQYF.

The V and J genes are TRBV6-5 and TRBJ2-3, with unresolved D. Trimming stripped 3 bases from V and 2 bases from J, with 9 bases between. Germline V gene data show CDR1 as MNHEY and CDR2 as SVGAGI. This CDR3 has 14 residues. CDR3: CASSYWSHTDTQYF. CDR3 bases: TGTGCCAGCAGTTATTGGAGCCACACAGATACGCAGTATTTT.

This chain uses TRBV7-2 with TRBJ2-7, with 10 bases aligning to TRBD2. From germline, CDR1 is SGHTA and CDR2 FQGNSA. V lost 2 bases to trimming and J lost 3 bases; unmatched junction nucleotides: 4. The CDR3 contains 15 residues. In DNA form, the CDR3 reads TGTGCCAGCAGCTTACTAGCGGGAGTAGACTACGAGCAGTACTTC. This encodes CASSLLAGVDYEQYF.